The sequence of this TCR beta chain was determined in a study of cytotoxic CD8 clonotypes in ibrutinib-treated CLL (dated by TCRdb to about 2021). Turning to the overall study: The cohort included around 15 treatment-naive and 11 relapsed/refractory patients; roughly 17 were IGHV unmutated. Partial responses were observed in roughly 25 patients and complete responses in 2; after a median follow-up of 68 months, remission was maintained in around 14 patients and progression was observed in approximately 12. The response samples were drawn at a median of 12 months into treatment, with a range of about 6 to 40 months. An average of around 250,000 productive templates and 94,082 productive rearrangements was obtained per sample. Longitudinal samples were available for 26 of the 86 trial participants. Cryopreserved peripheral blood mononuclear cells were obtained before treatment, at response, and at either sustained remission or disease progression. Patients were still on ibrutinib when every remission and progressive disease sample was collected. Findings and caveats that apply to the study as a whole: Clonality increased at ibrutinib response, stayed stable in sustained remission, and fell back toward baseline at progression. Sampling times were not matched between sustained-remission and progressing patients, and lymph node repertoires were not studied. Baseline clonality exceeded that of age-matched healthy donors and correlated strongly with circulating CD8+ T-cell counts. Public clonotypes were rare and either contracted or stayed stable during treatment, and the rise in clonality at ibrutinib response reflected the expansion of private clonotypes.

On a MiSeq, deep resolution sequencing aimed for a depth between 1 in 1 million and 1 in 200,000 T cells, with each clonotype covered approximately 9.2x on average. The immunoSEQ hsTCRB Kit was used to generate TCR beta libraries. The authors' analysis ran thus. ImmunoSEQ Data Assistant and ImmunoSEQ Analyzer were used for data analysis, and V, D and J genes were assigned according to IMGT definitions. Clonality, which ranges from 0 to 1, was calculated by subtracting the normalized Shannon entropy of productive rearrangement frequencies from one. Public clonotype analysis was restricted to overrepresented clonotypes comprising at least 0.05% of each patient's repertoire. Some twelve age-matched healthy donor repertoires from immuneACCESS were used as controls for clonality. TCRdb stores this immuneACCESS table with in-frame sequences only. Part of the clones is absent; in the studies checked, under half of the shortfall reflects unresolved V genes, and no reason is known for the rest. Clone size and the V and J calls come from that table; the DNA yielded D and trimming. Recorded for this sample are some 150,000 clones; around 77% of them occurred a single time. The leading ten clones occupy around a quarter of the sample.

The V and J ends are trimmed by 6 bases and 5 bases, leaving 12 bases between them. From the cysteine up to the phenylalanine, the CDR3 has a length of 13 residues. The only DNA kept is the CDR3, 39 bases in frame from the first base. The germline V gene provides CDR1 MDHEN and CDR2 SYDVKM. The intended sense of this specimen's time point label: 12 months on ibrutinib. For TCR beta library preparation, 1.5 to 2 micrograms of genomic DNA were extracted from the cryopreserved PBMCs. Longitudinal blood samples from CLL patients on ibrutinib monotherapy were analyzed using high-throughput TCR beta sequencing. The patients took part in an open-label, single-center phase 2 trial of ibrutinib monotherapy. Comment on this clone: What this receptor recognizes is not known. No base-level quality is on record; no much larger clone is a single base apart.

Sequences were derived from PBMCs, sampled after 12 months of ibrutinib treatment. The chain was built from TRBV28 and TRBJ2-3; the D gene is perhaps TRBD1, from 5 matching bases. This TCR derives from a human donor with chronic lymphocytic leukemia. CDR3 sequence: CASSGRQLDTQYF. The sequenced DNA is TGTGCCAGCAGCGGCAGACAGTTAGATACGCAGTATTTT.